These T cell receptor beta chains were read from a single sample in a study of shared clonotypes between healthy human individuals. Using immunoSEQ multiplex PCR, the repertoire was profiled, and TCRdb retains in-frame clones only, with some absent. The table lists approximately 2.5 million clones, roughly nine tenths of them singletons. The specimen was naive CD4+ T cells sorted from blood. The receptors were sampled from a man between 18 and 35 years old in good health. Each CDR3 is given with its conserved first and last residue. The D gene is left open where the match is weak. For some rows the clone size is stated as once, few or many, or as a class when expanded; others skip it.

V	size	length	D	J	CDR3	DNA
TRBV6-1	-	18	-	TRBJ2-6	CASSVSGTAFSGANVLTF	TGTGCCAGCAGTGTGTCCGGGACTGCTTTCTCTGGGGCCAACGTCCTGACTTTC
TRBV18	-	15	-	TRBJ2-1	CASSPILAVGNEQFF	TGTGCCAGCTCACCAATCCTAGCTGTTGGGAATGAGCAGTTCTTC
TRBV18	once	13	-	TRBJ2-7	CASSPPGEGEQYF	TGTGCCAGCTCACCACCGGGAGAGGGCGAGCAGTACTTC
TRBV4-1	-	15	-	TRBJ2-7	CASSQETGRTYEQYF	TGCGCCAGCAGCCAAGAAACAGGGAGAACCTACGAGCAGTACTTC
TRBV11-2	-	14	-	TRBJ2-5	CASSLLGGQETQYF	TGTGCCAGCAGCTTATTAGGTGGGCAAGAGACCCAGTACTTC
TRBV10-3	-	13	-	TRBJ1-2	CAISANGERGYTF	TGTGCCATCAGTGCCAACGGAGAGAGAGGCTACACCTTC
TRBV30	-	11	-	TRBJ2-7	CAWSEEDEQYF	TGTGCCTGGAGTGAAGAAGACGAGCAGTACTTC
TRBV5-8	-	16	-	TRBJ1-2	CASSWGLIGLNYGYTF	TGTGCCAGCAGCTGGGGGCTGATAGGGCTAAACTATGGCTACACCTTC
TRBV6-5	-	16	-	TRBJ2-7	CASSFNNQRGSYEQYF	TGTGCCAGCAGTTTCAATAACCAGAGGGGCTCCTACGAGCAGTACTTC
TRBV5-1	-	19	TRBD1	TRBJ1-6	CASSLALSPGGGKNSPLHF	TGCGCCAGCAGCTTGGCCTTGTCCCCAGGGGGCGGGAAAAATTCACCCCTCCACTTT
TRBV10-3	-	14	-	TRBJ1-6	CAISESRVGVPLHF	TGTGCCATCAGTGAGTCTAGGGTTGGGGTCCCCCTCCACTTT
TRBV7-6	-	16	-	TRBJ2-7	CASSLIMGASGGEQYF	TGTGCCAGCAGCCTTATTATGGGGGCATCCGGCGGCGAGCAGTACTTC
TRBV7-9	-	14	TRBD2	TRBJ2-3	CASSLSGATDTQYF	TGTGCCAGCAGCCTTAGCGGGGCAACAGATACGCAGTATTTT
TRBV19	-	14	-	TRBJ1-2	CASSIPGVAYGYTF	TGTGCCAGTAGTATCCCAGGGGTAGCTTATGGCTACACCTTC
TRBV6-5	-	15	TRBD2	TRBJ2-3	CASSSRGGRGDTQYF	TGTGCCAGCAGTTCACGCGGGGGGCGCGGAGATACGCAGTATTTT
TRBV27	-	13	TRBD1	TRBJ2-1	CASYQGVGNEQFF	TGTGCCAGCTACCAGGGGGTAGGGAATGAGCAGTTCTTC
TRBV12-1	-	16	-	TRBJ2-7	CASSFVIGQTLYEQYF	TGTGCCAGCAGCTTTGTCATAGGGCAGACCCTCTACGAGCAGTACTTC
TRBV7-2	once	15	-	TRBJ2-5	CASSLDGIYQETQYF	TGTGCCAGCAGCTTAGACGGAATCTACCAAGAGACCCAGTACTTC
TRBV4-1	-	16	-	TRBJ1-4	CASSLTRPGTNEKLFF	TGCGCCAGCAGCCTAACGCGGCCAGGCACTAATGAAAAACTGTTTTTT
TRBV15	once	16	-	TRBJ1-1	CATSRSTGRIFTEAFF	TGTGCCACCAGCAGATCCACAGGGAGGATCTTCACTGAAGCTTTCTTT
TRBV23-1	-	16	TRBD2	TRBJ2-7	CASSPTLSGKTYEQYF	TGCGCCAGCAGTCCGACCCTTAGCGGGAAAACCTACGAGCAGTACTTC
TRBV5-4	-	16	TRBD1	TRBJ2-7	CASSLAGPTGVYEQYF	TGTGCCAGCAGCTTGGCAGGCCCTACAGGGGTATACGAGCAGTACTTC
TRBV2	once	17	TRBD1	TRBJ1-5	CASSPRDSYYSNQPQHF	TGTGCCAGCAGTCCCCGGGACAGTTATTATAGCAATCAGCCCCAGCATTTT
TRBV6-1	-	16	-	TRBJ2-2	CASSGTPGLRTGELFF	TGTGCCAGCAGTGGCACCCCAGGGTTGCGCACCGGGGAGCTGTTTTTT
TRBV28	-	16	-	TRBJ1-1	CASSLIDRWVNTEAFF	TGTGCCAGCAGTTTAATTGATCGGTGGGTGAACACTGAAGCTTTCTTT
TRBV10-3	-	14	-	TRBJ2-5	CAINAGEVQETQYF	TGTGCCATCAATGCAGGGGAAGTTCAGGAGACCCAGTACTTC
TRBV30	-	14	TRBD1	TRBJ2-7	CAWSGTGVSYEQYF	TGTGCCTGGAGTGGCACAGGGGTGTCCTACGAGCAGTACTTC
TRBV19	-	15	-	TRBJ1-6	CASSIVLSTNSPLHF	TGTGCCAGTAGTATAGTTTTATCGACGAATTCACCCCTCCACTTT
TRBV4-3	-	12	-	TRBJ1-2	CASSQDSYGYTF	TGCGCCAGCAGCCAGGACAGTTATGGCTACACCTTC
TRBV30	-	12	-	TRBJ1-3	CAFKSSGNTIYF	TGTGCCTTTAAGAGCTCTGGAAACACCATATATTTT
TRBV4-1	once	15	-	TRBJ2-1	CASSQERQVYNEQFF	TGCGCCAGCAGCCAAGAGAGACAGGTCTACAATGAGCAGTTCTTC
TRBV5-4	-	15	-	TRBJ2-2	CASSLLGYNTGELFF	TGTGCCAGCAGCTTGTTGGGCTATAACACCGGGGAGCTGTTTTTT
TRBV11-2	-	15	-	TRBJ1-3	CASSSAGLSGNTIYF	TGTGCCAGCAGTTCCGCGGGTCTTTCTGGAAACACCATATATTTT
TRBV7-9	-	16	-	TRBJ1-2	CASSPTLRRSGYGYTF	TGTGCCAGCAGCCCGACCCTCCGAAGATCCGGCTATGGCTACACCTTC
TRBV20-1	-	11	TRBD2	TRBJ2-7	CSLAGTGEQYF	TGCAGTTTAGCGGGAACCGGCGAGCAGTACTTC
TRBV5-1	once	14	TRBD1	TRBJ2-1	CASSLEIGGSEQFF	TGCGCCAGCAGCTTGGAGATAGGGGGCTCTGAGCAGTTCTTC
TRBV10-3	-	16	TRBD1	TRBJ1-4	CAIRSDRAATNEKLFF	TGTGCCATCAGATCCGACAGGGCTGCAACTAATGAAAAACTGTTTTTT
TRBV19	-	11	-	TRBJ2-7	CASRIDSEQYF	TGTGCCAGTAGGATAGACTCCGAGCAGTACTTC
TRBV7-9	-	13	TRBD1	TRBJ1-1	CASSLAWTGEAFF	TGTGCCAGCAGCTTAGCGTGGACAGGTGAAGCTTTCTTT
TRBV4-3	-	14	-	TRBJ1-5	CASSRTVSNQPQHF	TGCGCCAGCAGCCGAACAGTCTCCAATCAGCCCCAGCATTTT
TRBV7-2	once	15	-	TRBJ2-7	CASSSRLDLPYEQYF	TGTGCCAGCAGCTCTCGACTAGACCTCCCCTACGAGCAGTACTTC
TRBV18	-	15	TRBD2	TRBJ2-1	CASSPGLGGYNEQFF	TGTGCCAGCTCACCGGGACTAGGGGGGTACAATGAGCAGTTCTTC
TRBV5-4	once	15	-	TRBJ1-1	CASSPDSGRKTEAFF	TGTGCCAGCAGCCCGGACAGTGGGCGAAAAACTGAAGCTTTCTTT
TRBV30	-	13	TRBD1	TRBJ1-2	CAWSRDRGYGYTF	TGTGCCTGGAGCCGGGACAGGGGCTATGGCTACACCTTC
TRBV9	-	14	TRBD1	TRBJ1-1	CASSTGTGVAEAFF	TGTGCCAGCAGCACCGGGACAGGGGTTGCTGAAGCTTTCTTT
TRBV2	-	13	-	TRBJ1-2	CASSDRSHYGYTF	TGTGCCAGCAGCGACAGGAGTCACTATGGCTACACCTTC
TRBV5-6	few	13	-	TRBJ1-1	CASSLAGNTEAFF	TGTGCCAGCAGCTTGGCCGGGAACACTGAAGCTTTCTTT
TRBV6-5	-	15	-	TRBJ2-7	CASSYDTGVTYEQYF	TGTGCCAGCAGTTACGATACCGGGGTGACCTACGAGCAGTACTTC